A single sample gave rise to the 9 T cell receptor beta chains below, sequenced in a study of T cells in Graves' hyperthyroidism and ophthalmopathy. Authors of the study amplified TCR beta CDR3 regions from RNA transcripts. When the TCR CDR3 underwent first-round RT-PCR, the HTBI primer set was used. TCRdb ran MiXCR on the multiplex PCR reads and lists one entry per CDR3 protein. The profile shows about 550,000 distinct CDR3 sequences, roughly 20% of them singletons. Sequenced material: blood. Receptor source: a man between 18 and 35 years old with Graves' hyperthyroidism.

The chain employs TRBV29-1 and TRBJ2-2; no reliable D call. The length of the CDR3 is 12 residues. With 7 bases removed from V and 5 bases from J, the gap between germline ends came to 11 bases. The V gene's germline CDR1 is SQVTM and CDR2 ANQGSEA. CDR3 bases: TGCAGCGCCCAGACGATTACCGGGGAGCTGTTTTTT. Translation: CSAQTITGELFF.

This clonotype was seen a few times. This may stem from a read error, because a much larger clone lies one nucleotide away. V is TRBV24-1 and J is TRBJ1-2, with a tentative D call TRBD1 (6 bases). V was trimmed by 9 bases and J by 8 bases, leaving 15 bases between them. The CDR3 is 12 amino acids. In germline, CDR1 is KGHDR, CDR2 SFDVKD. The DNA for the CDR3 is TGTGCCACCTGTGCTACAGGGAGCGGCTACACCTTC. It specifies CATCATGSGYTF.

There are many counts of this clonotype. The chain uses TRBV6-5 and TRBJ1-5; 9 bases are shared with TRBD1. V shed 4 bases and J 6 bases; nucleotides not matched to a gene: 10. Germline lookup yields CDR1 MNHEY and CDR2 SVGAGI. The CDR3 is made up of 16 amino acids. The CDR3 region is CASSSTGTGIPQPQHF. CDR3 nucleotide sequence: TGTGCCAGCAGTTCGACCGGGACAGGGATACCTCAGCCCCAGCATTTT.

Many counts were recorded for this clonotype. The CDR3: CASSLKVGQGNTEAFF. The CDR3 bases are TGTGCCAGCAGTTTGAAAGTAGGACAGGGGAACACTGAAGCTTTCTTT. The chain uses TRBV12-3 or TRBV12-4 and TRBJ1-1; 8 bases agree with TRBD1. The ends lost 3 bases at V and 1 base at J; junction bases unmatched: 7. The length of the CDR3 is 16 residues.

This clonotype occurred many times. The rearrangement uses TRBV6-1 and TRBJ1-5, with TRBD1 matching over 10 bases. Per germline, CDR1 MNHNS and CDR2 SASEGT. J lost 5 bases, V lost 8 bases, and 3 bases had no gene match. CDR3 size: 13 residues. The CDR3: CASGTGVHQPQHF. DNA of the CDR3: TGTGCCAGCGGGACAGGGGTCCATCAGCCCCAGCATTTT.

This clonotype was observed at least ten times. The V call is TRBV20-1, the J call TRBJ2-5; maybe TRBD2 (6 bases). V shed 1 base and J shed 9 bases, with 21 bases lying between them. The CDR3 is made up of 15 amino acids. CDR1 is DFQATT, CDR2 SNEGSKA, per germline (reference sequence). The CDR3 loop is CSARGGASARGAQYF. The DNA of the CDR3 is TGCAGTGCTAGAGGTGGGGCTAGCGCCAGAGGGGCCCAGTACTTC.

This clonotype was seen many times. The rearrangement uses TRBV6-2 or TRBV6-3 and TRBJ2-5; 10 bases match TRBD2. Germline CDR1 is MNHEY and CDR2 is SVGEGT. The CDR3 runs 16 residues. The J segment lost 3 bases and the V segment lost 7 bases, leaving 11 bases of the junction unmatched. The CDR3 DNA reads as TGTGCCAGCATATCGCTGCCCGGACTAGCGGAAGAGACCCAGTACTTC. Its protein product is CASISLPGLAEETQYF.

The chain employs TRBV7-2 and TRBJ2-2; D possibly uses TRBD1 or TRBD2 (5 bases each). Trimming removed 4 bases at V and 4 bases at J, with 13 bases between. This CDR3 region has 15 residues. Looked up from germline, CDR1 is SGHTA and CDR2 is FQGNSA. Written as DNA, the CDR3 is TGTGCCAGCAGCTCCCGGGACGGAGTCACCGGGGAGCTGTTTTTT. Translation gives CASSSRDGVTGELFF. The whole variable domain, filled in from reference TRBV7-2 and TRBJ2-2, reads GAGVSQSPSNKVTEKGKDVELRCDPISGHTALYWYRQSLGQGLEFLIYFQGNSAPDKSGLPSDRFSAERTGGSVSTLTIQRTQQEDSAVYLCASSSRDGVTGELFFGEGSRLTVL.

This clonotype was detected ten times or more. The chain combines TRBV6-6 with TRBJ2-2; 7 nucleotides match TRBD1. The germline CDR1 and CDR2 sequences are MNHNY and SVGAGI (reference sequence). J gave up 7 bases and V 0 bases, and 5 bases lay outside the gene matches. This CDR3 is 15 amino acids long. The CDR3 loop is CASSYSGQDGGELFF. The CDR3 DNA reads TGTGCCAGCAGTTACTCAGGACAGGATGGCGGGGAGCTGTTTTTT.